Reported below is one T cell receptor beta chain. The CDR3 covers 16 residues. Germline assignment: CDR1 SNHLY and CDR2 FYNNEI. Trimming removed 1 base at V and 0 bases at J, with 7 bases between. The data belong to a study of blood T cell repertoires in COVID-19. At the level of the study: Sites across the United States, Italy and Spain contributed samples from acute and convalescent COVID-19. In each case, the material was cDNA or gDNA derived from T cells, B-cell-depleted T cells, or PBMCs.

Per the original methods: It was from reference gene primer amplification that nucleated cell counts were estimated. Sequencing used immunoSEQ multiplex PCR; TCRdb keeps in-frame clones, though not all of them. V, J and clone size are those of that table, while D and trimming were read from the DNA. The sample holds about 230,000 clones, more than 65% seen once. The sequencing sample was made of peripheral blood. The TCR originated in a woman aged 80 or over with acute or convalescent COVID-19. The gene calls are TRBV2 and TRBJ2-6; no clear D. Here the CDR3 reads CASSEDGYSGANVLTF. The CDR3 DNA reads TGTGCCAGCAGTGAAGACGGGTACTCTGGGGCCAACGTCCTGACTTTC.